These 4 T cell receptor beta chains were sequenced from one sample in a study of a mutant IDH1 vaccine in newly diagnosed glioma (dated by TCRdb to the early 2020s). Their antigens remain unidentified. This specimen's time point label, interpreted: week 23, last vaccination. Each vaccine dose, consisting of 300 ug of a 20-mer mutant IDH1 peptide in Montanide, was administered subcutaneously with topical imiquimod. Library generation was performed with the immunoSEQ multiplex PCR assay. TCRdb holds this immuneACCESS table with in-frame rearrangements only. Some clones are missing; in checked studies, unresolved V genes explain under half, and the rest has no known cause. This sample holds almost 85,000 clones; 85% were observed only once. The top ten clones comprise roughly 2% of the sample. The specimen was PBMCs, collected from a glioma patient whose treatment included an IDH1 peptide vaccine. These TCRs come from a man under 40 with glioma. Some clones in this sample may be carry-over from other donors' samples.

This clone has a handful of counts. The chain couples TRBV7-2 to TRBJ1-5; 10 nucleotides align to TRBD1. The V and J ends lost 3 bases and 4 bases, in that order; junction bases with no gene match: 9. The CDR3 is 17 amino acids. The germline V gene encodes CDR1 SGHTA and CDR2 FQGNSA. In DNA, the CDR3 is TGTGCCAGCAGCTTCCCGAGGACAGGGGGATCAAATCAGCCCCAGCATTTT. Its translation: CASSFPRTGGSNQPQHF.

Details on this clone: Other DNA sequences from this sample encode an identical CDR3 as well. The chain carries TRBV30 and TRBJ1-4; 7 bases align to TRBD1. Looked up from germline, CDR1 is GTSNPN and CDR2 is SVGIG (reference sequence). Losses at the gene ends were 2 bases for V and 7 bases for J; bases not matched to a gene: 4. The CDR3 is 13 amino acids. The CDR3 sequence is CAWSRQGSEKLFF. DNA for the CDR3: TGTGCCTGGAGTAGACAGGGCAGTGAAAAACTGTTTTTT.

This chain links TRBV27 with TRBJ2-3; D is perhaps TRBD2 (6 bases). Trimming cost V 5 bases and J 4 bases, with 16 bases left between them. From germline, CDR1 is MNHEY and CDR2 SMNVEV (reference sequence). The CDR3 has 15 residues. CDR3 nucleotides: TGTGCCAGCAGTGCCGGACTGAGGGAGGCAGATACGCAGTATTTT. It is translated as CASSAGLREADTQYF.

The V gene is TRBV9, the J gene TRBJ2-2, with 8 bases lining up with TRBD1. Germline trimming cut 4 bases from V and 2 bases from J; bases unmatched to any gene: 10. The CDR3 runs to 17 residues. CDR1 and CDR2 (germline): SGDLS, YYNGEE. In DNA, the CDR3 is TGTGCCAGCAGCTATTCCCGAACAGGGGGAAACACCGGGGAGCTGTTTTTT. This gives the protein CASSYSRTGGNTGELFF.